The subject of this entry is one TCR beta chain. This clonotype showed up just a few times. The clone's antigen remains unknown. Base qualities are not provided; no much larger clone lies one nucleotide away. The entry originates in a study of T-cell memory formation after mild COVID-19 (dated by TCRdb to the early 2020s). Study-wide context: TCR sequence clusters from the two donors were found to be largely donor specific. In a couple of donors, T-cell clones that expanded and contracted after mild COVID-19 were followed by sequencing TCRalpha and TCRbeta repertoires longitudinally. The cohort was made up of two young adult volunteers, one female and one male, who were previously healthy.

The investigation overall reported the following: Some responding clones were detected in pre-infection memory, which suggested that pre-existing cross-reactive memory T cells had joined the SARS-CoV-2 response. Contracting CD4+ clones turned up mainly in the CM and EM memory subsets, whereas EMRA was where CD8+ clones were enriched. The study covered only a couple of mild cases, and larger cohorts including severe cases with pre-infection samples were considered necessary. From day 15 to 85, contracting clones showed balanced CD4/CD8 phenotypes, whereas a second wave of clones that expanded from day 15 to 37 leaned towards CD4+. SARS-CoV-2 specificity of the second-wave clones peaking on day 37 was not confirmed.

The reads were generated on an Illumina NovaSeq 6000. TCRalpha and TCRbeta cDNA libraries were built by 5'RACE with constant-segment primers, adding sample barcodes and unique molecular identifiers. Trizol reagent was used to extract RNA from every sample. Amplification of the libraries took two PCR steps, and the second step added a second sample barcode plus Illumina TruSeq adapters. Sequencing of libraries was performed on an Illumina NovaSeq with 2 x 150 bp paired-end reads. The source study handled its data this way. Demultiplexing of reads and collapsing into UMI-guided consensus sequences were performed with migec v1.2.7. Using mixcr v2.1.11, the UMI consensuses were aligned to TRA and TRB V and J templates and assembled into clonotypes. A clonotype was counted as expanded or contracted only when both edgeR and NoisET called the clonotype significant, with the noise models trained on biological replicates. For edgeR calls, the cutoffs were a false discovery rate-adjusted p below 0.01 and a log2 fold-change threshold of 1. As an exploratory analysis of dynamics, PCA with hierarchical clustering was applied to max-normalized trajectories of the 1000 most abundant clonotypes. Separately sequenced CD4+ and CD8+ repertoires were used to assign the CD4 or CD8 phenotype of responding clones. The public reads were run again by TCRdb, first through fastp at Q25 and then through MiXCR, and only productive beta chains were kept. Rows are unified per CDR3 protein, each entry keeping the most common DNA and genes. These V and J calls rely on TCRdb rather than the paper's analysis. The sample table contains some 250,000 distinct CDR3 sequences; only one count was recorded for more than 8% of them. 22% of the sample is held by the ten biggest clonotypes.

PBMCs were isolated by Ficoll-Paque density gradient centrifugation. V gives up 4 bases and J gives up 0 bases, and the segment between their germline ends measures 21 bases. CDR1 and CDR2 were assigned from the germline V gene as MDHEN and SYDVKM. The CDR3 starts with the cysteine, ends with the phenylalanine, and has 19 residues. The retained sequence is limited to the CDR3, 57 bases, with the frame set at the first base. This receptor was taken from a man younger than 30 who had mild COVID-19 (a few samples of this study predate the infection). The sample titles of this study are shuffled in the database, so cell type and time point are left out; the donor was told from shared clones. The rearrangement joined TRBV28 to TRBJ2-2; the D gene is possibly TRBD2, with 6 bases matching. The source material was PBMCs or a T cell subset sorted from them (not recorded which). In nucleotide form, the sequence is TGTGCCAGCAGTTCAGGCGGGGTGATCGGGGCGACGAACACCGGGGAGCTGTTTTTT. This codes for CASSSGGVIGATNTGELFF. Supplemented by the reference TRBV28 and TRBJ2-2 proteins around the CDR3, the complete variable domain is DVKVTQSSRYLVKRTGEKVFLECVQDMDHENMFWYRQDPGLGLRLIYFSYDVKMKEKGDIPEGYSVSREKKERFSLILESASTNQTSMYLCASSSGGVIGATNTGELFFGEGSRLTVL.